The T cell receptor beta chain described here comes from a study of T cells after yellow fever vaccination. TCRdb analysed the 5' RACE reads with MiXCR anew, one entry per CDR3 protein. This table has about 630,000 distinct CDR3 sequences, 10% to 15% appearing once. CDR1 is DFQATT, CDR2 SNEGSKA, per germline (reference sequence). V shed 0 bases and J shed 5 bases, with 13 bases lying between them. The CDR3 is made up of 15 amino acids. This clonotype has a handful of counts. The rearrangement links TRBV20-1 to TRBJ2-2; D unresolved. This sequence originates from a man aged 25-45 years who received the YFV17D yellow fever vaccine. The specimen was PBMCs, collected on the day of the yellow fever booster vaccination. The CDR3 region is CSARDQWQATGELFF. In DNA, the CDR3 is TGCAGTGCTAGAGATCAGTGGCAGGCTACCGGGGAGCTGTTTTTT.